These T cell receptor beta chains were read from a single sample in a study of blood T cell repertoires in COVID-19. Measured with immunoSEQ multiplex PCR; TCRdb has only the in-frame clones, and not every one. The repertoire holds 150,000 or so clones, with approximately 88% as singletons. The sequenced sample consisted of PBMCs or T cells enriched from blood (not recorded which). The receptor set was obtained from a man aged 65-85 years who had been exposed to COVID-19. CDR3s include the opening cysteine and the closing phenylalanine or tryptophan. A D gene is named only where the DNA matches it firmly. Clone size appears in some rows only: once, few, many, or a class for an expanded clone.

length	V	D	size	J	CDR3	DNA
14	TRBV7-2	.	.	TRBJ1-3	CASSLRERENTIYF	TGTGCCAGCAGCTTAAGGGAGAGAGAAAACACCATATATTTT
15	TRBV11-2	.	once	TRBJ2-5	CASSSGFGSGETQYF	TGTGCCAGCAGCTCGGGATTTGGATCAGGAGAGACCCAGTACTTC
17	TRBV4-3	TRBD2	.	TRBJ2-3	CASSQDRSGSFTDTQYF	TGCGCCAGCAGCCAAGATCGAAGCGGGAGCTTCACAGATACGCAGTATTTT
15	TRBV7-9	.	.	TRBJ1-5	CASSLGQNSNQPQHF	TGTGCCAGCAGCTTAGGGCAGAATAGCAATCAGCCCCAGCATTTT
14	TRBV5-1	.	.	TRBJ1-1	CASSLGPGSLEAFF	TGCGCCAGCAGCTTGGGCCCAGGGTCGCTTGAAGCTTTCTTT
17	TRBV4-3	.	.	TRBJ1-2	CASSQVGRATPNYGYTF	TGCGCCAGCAGCCAAGTCGGCAGGGCGACCCCTAACTATGGCTACACCTTC
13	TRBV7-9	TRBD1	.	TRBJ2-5	CASSGGQQETQYF	TGTGCCAGCAGCGGGGGACAGCAAGAGACCCAGTACTTC
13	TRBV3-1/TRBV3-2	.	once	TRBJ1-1	CASSQDTKTEAFF	TGTGCCAGCAGCCAAGATACTAAGACTGAAGCTTTCTTT
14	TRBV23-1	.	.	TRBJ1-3	CARVLRGGGNTIYF	TGCGCCAGGGTTCTAAGGGGCGGAGGAAACACCATATATTTT
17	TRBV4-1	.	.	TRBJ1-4	CASSQSGLTALNEKLFF	TGCGCCAGCAGCCAATCGGGCCTGACAGCCCTTAATGAAAAACTGTTTTTT
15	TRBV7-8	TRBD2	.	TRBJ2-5	CASSSPLAGQETQYF	TGTGCCAGCAGCTCTCCACTAGCGGGGCAAGAGACCCAGTACTTC
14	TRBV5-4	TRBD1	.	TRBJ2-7	CASSRGTGAYEQYF	TGTGCCAGCAGCCGCGGGACAGGGGCCTACGAGCAGTACTTC
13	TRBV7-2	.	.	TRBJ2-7	CASSTDRHYEQYF	TGTGCCAGCAGCACAGACAGGCACTACGAGCAGTACTTC
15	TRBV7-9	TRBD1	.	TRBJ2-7	CASSPGQGASHEQYF	TGTGCCAGCAGCCCTGGACAGGGGGCTAGCCACGAGCAGTACTTC
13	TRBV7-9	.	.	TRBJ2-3	CASSPTGTDTQYF	TGTGCCAGCTCCCCCACAGGCACAGATACGCAGTATTTT
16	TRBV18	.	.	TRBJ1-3	CASSPREGIAGNTIYF	TGTGCCAGCTCACCACGCGAGGGTATCGCTGGAAACACCATATATTTT
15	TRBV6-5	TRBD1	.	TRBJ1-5	CASSPDRGRGQPQHF	TGTGCCAGCAGCCCAGACAGGGGGCGCGGTCAGCCCCAGCATTTT
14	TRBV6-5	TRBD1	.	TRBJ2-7	CASRTGTGGYEQYF	TGTGCCAGCAGGACCGGGACAGGGGGATACGAGCAGTACTTC
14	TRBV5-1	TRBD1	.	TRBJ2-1	CASSGQGTYNEQFF	TGCGCCAGCTCGGGACAGGGGACTTACAATGAGCAGTTCTTC
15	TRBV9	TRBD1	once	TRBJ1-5	CASRGSGQGFQPQHF	TGTGCCAGCAGGGGATCGGGACAGGGGTTTCAGCCCCAGCATTTT
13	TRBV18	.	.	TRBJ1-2	CASSMDSLYGYTF	TGTGCCAGCTCAATGGACAGCCTCTATGGCTACACCTTC
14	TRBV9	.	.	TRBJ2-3	CASSPQVGKDTQYF	TGTGCCAGCAGCCCCCAGGTGGGTAAAGATACGCAGTATTTT
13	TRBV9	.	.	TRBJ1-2	CASSVGVGDGYTF	TGTGCCAGCAGCGTAGGGGTAGGGGATGGCTACACCTTC
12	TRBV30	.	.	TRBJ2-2	CAWALGPGELFF	TGTGCCTGGGCACTTGGGCCCGGGGAGCTGTTTTTT
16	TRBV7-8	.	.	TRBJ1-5	CASSSQAGNSNQPQHF	TGTGCCAGCAGCTCCCAGGCAGGGAATAGCAATCAGCCCCAGCATTTT
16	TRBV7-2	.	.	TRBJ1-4	CASSLTGNRANEKLFF	TGTGCCAGCAGCCTAACAGGGAATCGGGCTAATGAAAAACTGTTTTTT
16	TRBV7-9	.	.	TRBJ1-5	CASSPGPRGSNQPQHF	TGTGCCAGCAGCCCGGGCCCCAGAGGGAGCAATCAGCCCCAGCATTTT
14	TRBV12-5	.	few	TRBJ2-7	CASGLDRRTYEQYF	TGTGCTAGTGGTTTGGACAGGCGGACCTACGAGCAGTACTTC